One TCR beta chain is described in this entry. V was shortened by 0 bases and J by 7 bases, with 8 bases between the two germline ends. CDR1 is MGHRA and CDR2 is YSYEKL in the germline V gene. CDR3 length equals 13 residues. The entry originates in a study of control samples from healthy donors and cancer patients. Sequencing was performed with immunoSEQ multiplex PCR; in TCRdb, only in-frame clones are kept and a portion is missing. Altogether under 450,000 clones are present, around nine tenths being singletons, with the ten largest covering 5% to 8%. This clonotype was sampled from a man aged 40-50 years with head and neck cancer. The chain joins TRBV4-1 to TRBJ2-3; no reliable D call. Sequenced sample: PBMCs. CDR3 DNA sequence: TGCGCCAGCAGCCAAGAACGGCCAAATACGCAGTATTTT. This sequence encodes CASSQERPNTQYF.